Following are 29 T cell receptor beta chains from one sample sequenced in a study of graft-versus-host responses after intestinal transplantation. For these TCRs, the target antigens are not known. Only in-frame clones appear in the TCRdb table, and some are missing; sequencing was by immunoSEQ multiplex PCR. The sample has around 76,000 clones, just under 95% seen once; the top ten hold around 0.54%. Sequenced material: unstimulated CD8+ T cells sorted from spleen or lymph node cells, taken before intestinal transplant. The receptors shown here come from a human donor who received an intestinal transplant.

The genes are TRBV11-2 and TRBJ1-5, with D possibly being TRBD1 (6 bases). The germline CDR1 and CDR2 sequences are SGHAT and FQNNGV. The length of the CDR3 is 14 residues. The V gene lost 1 base and the J gene lost 7 bases, with 11 bases spanning the gap. The CDR3 sequence is CASSLAQGGQPQHF. Written as DNA, the CDR3 is TGTGCCAGCAGCTTAGCGCAAGGGGGGCAGCCCCAGCATTTT.

The V call is TRBV27, the J call TRBJ2-5, with 11 positions matching TRBD2. The trim removed 6 bases at V and 3 bases at J, leaving 3 bases unmatched. The CDR3 has 14 residues. Germline CDR1 and CDR2: MNHEY and SMNVEV (reference sequence). The CDR3 nucleotides read TGTGCCAGCAGCCTGGGACTAGCGGAAGAGACCCAGTACTTC. Protein sequence: CASSLGLAEETQYF.

The rearrangement uses TRBV29-1 and TRBJ1-1; D unclear. Trimming pared 4 bases from V and 0 bases from J, leaving 3 bases between. Germline assignment: CDR1 SQVTM and CDR2 ANQGSEA. This CDR3 has 11 amino acids. CDR3 nucleotides: TGCAGCGTTGGGCTGAACACTGAAGCTTTCTTT. It specifies CSVGLNTEAFF.

The V gene is TRBV27, the J gene TRBJ2-1; 7 bases fit TRBD1. Germline V CDR1 and CDR2: MNHEY, SMNVEV (reference sequence). The J segment lost 3 bases and the V segment lost 7 bases, leaving 3 bases of the junction unmatched. CDR3 size: 13 residues. The CDR3 region has the DNA TGTGCCAGCACCTGGACAGGCTACAATGAGCAGTTCTTC. It encodes CASTWTGYNEQFF.

For this clone: Other DNA sequences in this specimen translate into the identical CDR3. V and J are TRBV14 and TRBJ1-2, with TRBD1 identical over 8 bases. CDR1 SGHDN and CDR2 FVKESK come from the germline V gene. Trimming at V came to 0 bases and at J to 0 bases, leaving 3 bases not matched to a gene. The CDR3 loop spans 16 amino acids. The CDR3 loop is CASSQETGAANYGYTF. CDR3 in DNA: TGTGCCAGCAGCCAAGAGACAGGGGCTGCTAACTATGGCTACACCTTC.

This chain connects TRBV28 to TRBJ1-1, with no clear D. This CDR3 region has 13 residues. Germline V gene sequence: CDR1 MDHEN, CDR2 SYDVKM. V lost 1 base and J 10 bases, leaving 13 bases between the germline ends. The CDR3 loop is CASSLFSGLGAFF. The CDR3 nucleotides read TGTGCCAGCAGTTTATTTTCCGGATTGGGAGCTTTCTTT.

The J gene is TRBJ1-6, the V gene TRBV6-6; D remains unclear. This CDR3 is 12 amino acids long. Germline CDR1 and CDR2: MNHNY and SVGAGI (reference sequence). The V end lost 5 bases, the J end lost 8 bases, and 7 bases lay between the germline ends. CDR3 sequence (DNA): TGTGCCAGCAGTGCTTTAGATTCACCCCTCCACTTT. This translates into CASSALDSPLHF.

This clone was detected once. This chain links TRBV5-4 with TRBJ2-1; 15 bases are shared with TRBD2. Germline CDR1 SGHNT, CDR2 YYREEE (reference sequence). V shed 4 bases and J 7 bases; nucleotides not matched to a gene: 3. This CDR3 has 15 amino acids. For the CDR3, the DNA is TGTGCCAGCAGCCCCGGGACTAGCGGGAGGAATGAGCAGTTCTTC. Its protein is CASSPGTSGRNEQFF.

The genes are TRBV5-1 and TRBJ2-1; 7 nucleotides agree with TRBD1. The V and J ends lost 4 bases and 8 bases, in that order; junction bases with no gene match: 12. There are 15 residues in the CDR3. Germline lookup yields CDR1 SGHRS and CDR2 YFSETQ. CDR3 residues: CASSPSFDRADEQFF. The CDR3 DNA follows: TGCGCCAGCAGCCCAAGCTTTGACAGGGCGGATGAGCAGTTCTTC.

The J gene is TRBJ2-5, the V gene TRBV23-1; D is perhaps TRBD1 or TRBD2 (5 bases each). TRBV23-1 is an open reading frame whose function is uncertain. The V and J ends lost 0 bases and 5 bases respectively, with 10 bases between them. This CDR3 comprises 14 residues. CDR3 in DNA: TGCGCCAGCAGTCAATCGTGGGGGTCGGAGACCCAGTACTTC. As protein: CASSQSWGSETQYF.

The CDR3 reads CASSGRAYEQYF. Written as DNA, the CDR3 is TGTGCCAGCAGCGGGCGGGCCTACGAGCAGTACTTC. The chain has TRBV21-1 and TRBJ2-7; TRBD2 is the table's D call, not checked against the DNA. TRBV21-1 is noted as a pseudogene. The CDR3 covers 12 residues.

The V and J genes are TRBV18 and TRBJ1-4; D gene uncertain. This CDR3 region has 15 residues. The V gene lost 0 bases and the J gene lost 0 bases, with 5 bases spanning the gap. The V gene's germline CDR1 is KGHSH and CDR2 LQKENI. The CDR3 bases are TGTGCCAGCTCACCACCTGAGACAACTAATGAAAAACTGTTTTTT. It codes for CASSPPETTNEKLFF.

This clone appeared a few times. The chain combines TRBV6-1 with TRBJ2-5; D gene ambiguous. V lost 0 bases, J lost 5 bases, and 7 bases lay in between. Germline assignment: CDR1 MNHNS and CDR2 SASEGT. This CDR3 contains 13 residues. CDR3 DNA sequence: TGTGCCAGCAGTGAAGCCCTTTTGGAGACCCAGTACTTC. This codes for CASSEALLETQYF.

The chain joins TRBV9 to TRBJ2-1; D possibly corresponds to TRBD2 (6 bases). This CDR3 region has 15 residues. Trimming shortened V by 5 bases and J by 0 bases, and 12 bases separated the two germline ends. Germline-derived CDR1 and CDR2 are SGDLS and YYNGEE. The CDR3 nucleotides read TGTGCCAGCAGGTCAGCGGGCAGCTCCTACAATGAGCAGTTCTTC. This encodes CASRSAGSSYNEQFF.

This rearrangement joins TRBV19 to TRBJ2-7; D gene uncertain. In germline, CDR1 is LNHDA, CDR2 SQIVND (reference sequence). CDR3 length: 14 amino acids. Between the trimmed V and J ends, which lost 5 bases and 6 bases, there was a span of 17 bases. The CDR3 spells CASSSRVQLGEQYF. CDR3 in DNA: TGTGCCAGTAGTTCCCGGGTACAGCTAGGCGAGCAGTACTTC.

This rearrangement joins TRBV2 to TRBJ1-5; 9 bases map to TRBD1. Germline CDR1 SNHLY, CDR2 FYNNEI. V trimming: 0 bases; J trimming: 0 bases; junction bases outside the gene matches: 3. This CDR3 contains 17 residues. This CDR3 reads CASSEAGQGYSNQPQHF. CDR3 in DNA: TGTGCCAGCAGTGAAGCGGGACAGGGTTATAGCAATCAGCCCCAGCATTTT.

This sequence joins TRBV13 and TRBJ2-1; D is ambiguous. Germline-derived CDR1 and CDR2 are PRHDT and FYEKMQ (reference sequence). This CDR3 region has 14 residues. Trimming removed 5 bases from V and 5 bases from J, with 13 bases in between. The CDR3 sequence: CASSPGTFDNEQFF. Here the CDR3 DNA reads TGTGCCAGCAGCCCCGGAACCTTCGACAATGAGCAGTTCTTC.

J is TRBJ1-2 and V is TRBV5-4, with TRBD1 matching 7 bases. Germline CDR1 is SGHNT and CDR2 is YYREEE (reference sequence). This CDR3 spans 14 amino acids. The ends lost 1 base at V and 2 bases at J; junction bases unmatched: 2. The CDR3 nucleotides are TGTGCCAGCAGCTTGACAGGGGACAACTATGGCTACACCTTC. This translates into CASSLTGDNYGYTF.

The chain links TRBV27 to TRBJ1-1, with a weak D call TRBD1 (6 bases). Per germline, CDR1 MNHEY and CDR2 SMNVEV (reference sequence). CDR3 length: 11 residues. V lost 11 bases, J lost 4 bases, and 11 bases lay in between. This chain's CDR3 is CAAIGGTEAFF. DNA for the CDR3: TGTGCCGCGATAGGGGGCACTGAAGCTTTCTTT.

The chain joins TRBV4-1 to TRBJ2-1, with a possible D match to TRBD1 (5 bases). Germline V gene lookup returns CDR1 MGHRA and CDR2 YSYEKL. Between the trimmed V and J ends, which lost 1 base and 4 bases, there was a span of 14 bases. The length of the CDR3 is 16 residues. In DNA form, the CDR3 reads TGCGCCAGCAGCCAAGTAGGGGCGCCCCTTTACAATGAGCAGTTCTTC. It is translated as CASSQVGAPLYNEQFF.

This clone appeared a single time. V and J are TRBV11-3 and TRBJ2-7; D gene ambiguous. The V gene's germline CDR1 is SGHNT and CDR2 YENEEA. CDR3 length equals 13 residues. The V and J ends lost 1 base and 5 bases respectively, with 9 bases between them. This CDR3 reads CASSLAPLNEQYF. The CDR3 nucleotides are TGTGCCAGCAGCTTAGCCCCTCTGAACGAGCAGTACTTC.

The J gene is TRBJ2-5, the V gene TRBV7-9, with D hard to call. With 5 bases removed from V and 0 bases from J, the gap between germline ends came to 13 bases. Germline-derived CDR1 and CDR2 are SEHNR and FQNEAQ (reference sequence). This CDR3 is 15 amino acids long. The CDR3 region is CASSKLTSYQETQYF. For the CDR3, the DNA is TGTGCCAGCAGCAAATTAACTTCGTACCAAGAGACCCAGTACTTC.

The rearrangement uses TRBV27 and TRBJ1-5; no clear D. Germline assignment: CDR1 MNHEY and CDR2 SMNVEV (reference sequence). This CDR3 comprises 15 residues. Between the trimmed V and J ends, which lost 0 bases and 3 bases, there was a span of 9 bases. The DNA of the CDR3 is TGTGCCAGCAGTTTATCGCCAGGCTACAATCAGCCCCAGCATTTT. The encoded protein is CASSLSPGYNQPQHF.

The rearrangement links TRBV10-3 to TRBJ2-3; TRBD2 aligns across 7 bases. Germline CDR1 is ENHRY and CDR2 is SYGVKD. V was clipped by 10 bases and J by 2 bases; unmatched bases: 15. This CDR3 has 16 amino acids. The CDR3 reads CATALGGTPSTDTQYF. The CDR3 DNA reads TGTGCCACCGCCCTGGGGGGGACTCCTTCCACAGATACGCAGTATTTT.

This clone was picked up one time. This chain uses TRBV7-9 with TRBJ2-1; 8 bases align to TRBD2. V lost 5 bases and J lost 7; bases outside the gene matches: 7. CDR1 and CDR2 from the germline V gene are SEHNR and FQNEAQ (reference sequence). The CDR3 has 14 amino acids. Here the CDR3 DNA reads TGTGCCAGCAGCATCGGGACTAGTCCTAATGAGCAGTTCTTC. Translated: CASSIGTSPNEQFF.

This sequence joins TRBV19 and TRBJ2-2, with 7 bases matching TRBD1. Germline CDR1 is LNHDA and CDR2 is SQIVND (reference sequence). V lost 6 bases and J lost 6; bases outside the gene matches: 1. There are 12 residues in the CDR3. The CDR3 here is CASRTGAGELFF. The CDR3 DNA reads as TGTGCCAGTAGAACAGGGGCCGGGGAGCTGTTTTTT.

As to this clone: Its ends do not fully match the called genes, so a read error is possible. Other DNA variants within this sample encode the same CDR3. This rearrangement joins TRBV7-9 to TRBJ1-2; 7 positions agree with TRBD1. Germline V CDR1 and CDR2: SEHNR, FQNEAQ (reference sequence). The CDR3 is 12 amino acids. This CDR3 is CASRDSFYGYTF. The CDR3 DNA reads as TGCGCCAGCCGGGACAGCTTCTATGGCTACACCTTC.

This clone showed up just once. This chain joins TRBV5-3 and TRBJ1-2; TRBD1 matches 9 bases. TRBV5-3 is flagged as an ORF with uncertain function. The CDR3 totals 17 residues. V gave up 4 bases and J gave up 3 bases; unmatched junction bases: 13. The CDR3 sequence is CARSQNWGDRGDYGYTF. CDR3 DNA sequence: TGTGCCAGAAGCCAAAATTGGGGCGACAGGGGGGACTATGGCTACACCTTC.

This chain links TRBV11-2 with TRBJ2-5; a weak D match, TRBD1 (6 bases). Between the trimmed V and J ends, which lost 3 bases and 3 bases, there was a span of 14 bases. Germline V gene sequence: CDR1 SGHAT, CDR2 FQNNGV. The length of the CDR3 is 15 residues. CDR3 bases: TGTGCCAGCAGCTTTCGCCAGGGGACCAAAGAGACCCAGTACTTC. It codes for CASSFRQGTKETQYF.